Each of the 3 T cell receptor beta chains below was sequenced from the same sample in a study of cytomegalovirus exposure and HLA in healthy donors. 13 Jbeta primers and 60 Vbeta primers were used for the PCR. Profiling relied on immunoSEQ multiplex PCR, and the TCRdb table lists in-frame clones only, not all of them. This table holds 60,000 to 85,000 clones, 72% found once. The sequenced sample consisted of PBMCs. All receptors come from a man aged 60 to 75 in good health and CMV-seropositive.

The J gene is TRBJ2-5, the V gene TRBV6-1, with a tentative D call TRBD1 (6 bases). The DNA end is a closer match to TRBJ2-7, so the J assignment may be wrong. The CDR3 extends over 13 amino acids. Germline V lookup: CDR1 MNHNS, CDR2 SASEGT. In DNA form, the CDR3 reads TGTGCCAGCAGTAACAGGGATTCCTACGAGCAGTACTTC. Amino acid sequence: CASSNRDSYEQYF.

The chain is built from TRBV6-6 and TRBJ2-7; 9 bases align to TRBD1. Unmatched junction bases numbered 3, after V lost 5 bases and J lost 4 bases. The germline CDR1 and CDR2 sequences are MNHNY and SVGAGI (reference sequence). The CDR3 consists of 13 residues. For the CDR3, the DNA is TGTGCCAGCAGTACCGGGACAGGGTACGAGCAGTACTTC. Encoded protein: CASSTGTGYEQYF.

In its sample, this clone was seen a few times. This chain links TRBV5-6 with TRBJ2-7; 7 bases align to TRBD2. The CDR3 consists of 12 residues. Germline assignment: CDR1 SGHDT and CDR2 YYEEEE. The J segment lost 6 bases and the V segment lost 4 bases, leaving 4 bases of the junction unmatched. The CDR3 spells CASSLGGGEQYF. As DNA, the CDR3 is TGTGCCAGCAGCCTGGGGGGGGGCGAGCAGTACTTC.